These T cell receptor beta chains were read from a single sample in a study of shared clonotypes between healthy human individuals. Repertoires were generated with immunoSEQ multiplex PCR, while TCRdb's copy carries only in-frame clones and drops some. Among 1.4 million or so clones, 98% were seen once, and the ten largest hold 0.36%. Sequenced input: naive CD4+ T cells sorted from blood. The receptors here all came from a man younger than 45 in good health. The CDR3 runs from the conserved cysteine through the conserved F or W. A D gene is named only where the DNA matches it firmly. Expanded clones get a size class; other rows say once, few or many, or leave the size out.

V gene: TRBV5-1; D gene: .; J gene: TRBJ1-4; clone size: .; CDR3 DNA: TGCGCCAGCAGCTTGGATAGACAATTGATGGAAAAACTGTTTTTT; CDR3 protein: CASSLDRQLMEKLFF
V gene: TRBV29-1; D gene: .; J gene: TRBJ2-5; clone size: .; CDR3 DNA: TGCAGCGTTGAGAGATCGCTCGAGACCCAGTACTTC; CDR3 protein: CSVERSLETQYF
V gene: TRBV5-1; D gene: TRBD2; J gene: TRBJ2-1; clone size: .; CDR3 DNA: TGCGCCAGCAGTCCTAGCGGGACCTACAATGAGCAGTTCTTC; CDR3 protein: CASSPSGTYNEQFF
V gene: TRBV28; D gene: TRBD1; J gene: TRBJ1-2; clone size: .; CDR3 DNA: TGTGCCAGCAGTCCCCGACAGGGAGATGGCTACACCTTC; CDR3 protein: CASSPRQGDGYTF
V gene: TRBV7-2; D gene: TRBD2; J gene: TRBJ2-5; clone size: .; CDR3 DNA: TGTGCCAGCAGCTTAGGCGGGAGGGCCGGTGGGACCCAGTACTTC; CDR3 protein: CASSLGGRAGGTQYF
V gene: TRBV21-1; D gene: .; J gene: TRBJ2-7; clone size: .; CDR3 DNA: TGTGCCAGCAGCAGACCGGGACTAGACGTGGTCGAGCAGTACTTC; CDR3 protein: CASSRPGLDVVEQYF
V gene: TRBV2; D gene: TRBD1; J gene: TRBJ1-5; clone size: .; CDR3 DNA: TGTGCCAGCAGTGGCGGGACAGGGGGAACTCAGCCCCAGCATTTT; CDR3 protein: CASSGGTGGTQPQHF
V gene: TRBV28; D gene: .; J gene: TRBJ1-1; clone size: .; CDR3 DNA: TGTGCCAGCAGAGGCAGGGAGGACACTGAAGCTTTCTTT; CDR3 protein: CASRGREDTEAFF
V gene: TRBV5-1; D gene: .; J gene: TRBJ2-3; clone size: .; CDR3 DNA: TGCGCCAGCAGCCAAGGACTCGGCACAGATACGCAGTATTTT; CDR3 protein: CASSQGLGTDTQYF
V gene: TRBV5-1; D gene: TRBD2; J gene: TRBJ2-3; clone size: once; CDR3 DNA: TGCGCCAGCACGGGAGGGGGTGGAGATACGCAGTATTTT; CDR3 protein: CASTGGGGDTQYF
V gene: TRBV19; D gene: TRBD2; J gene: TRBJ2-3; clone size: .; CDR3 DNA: TGTGCCAGTAGTATTCGGGCTAGCGGGAGGGCCGCAGATACGCAGTATTTT; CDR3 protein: CASSIRASGRAADTQYF
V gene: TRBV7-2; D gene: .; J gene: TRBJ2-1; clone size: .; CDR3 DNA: TGTGCCAGCAGCTTAATTGGGCGGGACGCGTTCTTC; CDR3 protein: CASSLIGRDAFF
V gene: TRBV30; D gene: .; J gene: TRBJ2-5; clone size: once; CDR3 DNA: TGTGCCTGGAGTGTTTCAGGAGAGACCCAGTACTTC; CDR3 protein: CAWSVSGETQYF
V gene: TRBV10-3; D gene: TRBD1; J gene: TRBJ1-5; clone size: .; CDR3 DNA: TGTGCCATCAGTCAGGACAGGGTTAGCAATCAGCCCCAGCATTTT; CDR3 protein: CAISQDRVSNQPQHF
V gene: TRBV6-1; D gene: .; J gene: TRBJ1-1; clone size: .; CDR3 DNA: TGTGCCAGCAGTGCAGGGGTGTCTACTGAAGCTTTCTTT; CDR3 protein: CASSAGVSTEAFF
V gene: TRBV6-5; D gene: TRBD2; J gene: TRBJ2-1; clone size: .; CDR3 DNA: TGTGCCAGCACCCCAGGACTAGCGAATAATGAGCAGTTCTTC; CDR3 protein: CASTPGLANNEQFF
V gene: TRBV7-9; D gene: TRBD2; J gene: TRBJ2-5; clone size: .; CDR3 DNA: TGTGCCAGCAGCACCATCCGCGGGAGGTGGGAAGGGGAGACCCAGTACTTC; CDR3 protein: CASSTIRGRWEGETQYF
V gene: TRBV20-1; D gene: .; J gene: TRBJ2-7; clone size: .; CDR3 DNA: TGCAGTGCCTTCGCCAGCTACGAGCAGTACTTC; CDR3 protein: CSAFASYEQYF
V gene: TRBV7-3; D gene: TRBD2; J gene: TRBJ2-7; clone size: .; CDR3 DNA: TGTGCCAGCAGCGTGACTAGCGGGGCAAGCTCCTACGAGCAGTACTTC; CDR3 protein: CASSVTSGASSYEQYF
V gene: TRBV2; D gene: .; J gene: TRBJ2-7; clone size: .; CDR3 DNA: TGTGCCAGCAGTGTGGCACCAAACTACGAGCAGTACTTC; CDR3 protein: CASSVAPNYEQYF
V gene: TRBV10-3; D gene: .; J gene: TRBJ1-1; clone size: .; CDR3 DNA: TGTGCCATCAGTGAAAGGACTACGGGTACTGAAGCTTTCTTT; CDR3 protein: CAISERTTGTEAFF
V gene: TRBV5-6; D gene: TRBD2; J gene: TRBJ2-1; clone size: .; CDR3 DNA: TGTGCCAGCAGCTACGCACTAGCGGGAGGGCCTATGTACAATGAGCAGTTCTTC; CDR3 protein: CASSYALAGGPMYNEQFF
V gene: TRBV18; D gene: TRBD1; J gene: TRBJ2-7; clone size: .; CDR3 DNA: TGTGCCAGCTCACTACAGGGGGTCCCCTACGAGCAGTACTTC; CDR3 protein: CASSLQGVPYEQYF
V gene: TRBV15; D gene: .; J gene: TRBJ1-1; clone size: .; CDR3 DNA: TGTGCCACCAGCAGAGGAATGAACACTGAAGCTTTCTTT; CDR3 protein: CATSRGMNTEAFF
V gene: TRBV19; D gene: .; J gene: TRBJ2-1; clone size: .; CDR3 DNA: TGTGCCAGTAGTCCAAGGGCCACAAGCTCCTACAATGAGCAGTTCTTC; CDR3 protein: CASSPRATSSYNEQFF
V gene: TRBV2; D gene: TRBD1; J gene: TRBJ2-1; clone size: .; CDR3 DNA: TGTGCCAGCAGTCCCACAGGGGGCGGCTACAATGAGCAGTTCTTC; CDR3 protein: CASSPTGGGYNEQFF
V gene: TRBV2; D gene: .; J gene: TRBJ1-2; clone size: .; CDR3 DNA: TGTGCCAGCAGTGAGGGACCAGCAATCCTCTATGGCTACACCTTC; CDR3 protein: CASSEGPAILYGYTF
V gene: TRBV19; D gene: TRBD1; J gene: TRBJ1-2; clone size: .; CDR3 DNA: TGTGCCAGTAGTATCGACAGGGGAAGCTATGGCTACACCTTC; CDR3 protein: CASSIDRGSYGYTF
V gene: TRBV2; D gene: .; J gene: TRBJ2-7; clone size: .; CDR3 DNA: TGTGCCAGCAGTGTGAGGTACAGCAACGAGCAGTACTTC; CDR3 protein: CASSVRYSNEQYF
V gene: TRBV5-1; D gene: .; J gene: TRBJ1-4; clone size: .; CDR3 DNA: TGCGCCAGCAGCTTTAGGGCAACAGGGTCGGGGAATGAAAAACTGTTTTTT; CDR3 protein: CASSFRATGSGNEKLFF
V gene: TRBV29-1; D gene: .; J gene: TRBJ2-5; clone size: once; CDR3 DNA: TGCAGCGTTGACCTAGGGGCCCAGTACTTC; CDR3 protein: CSVDLGAQYF
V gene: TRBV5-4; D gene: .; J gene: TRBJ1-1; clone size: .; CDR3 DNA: TGTGCCAGCAGCTCCTACAAGGAGATCTCTGAAGCTTTCTTT; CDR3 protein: CASSSYKEISEAFF
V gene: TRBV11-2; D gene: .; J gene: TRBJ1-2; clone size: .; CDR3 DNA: TGTGCCAGCAGCTTAGTCCGAAATACAGTGGATGGCGGCTACACCTTC; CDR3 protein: CASSLVRNTVDGGYTF
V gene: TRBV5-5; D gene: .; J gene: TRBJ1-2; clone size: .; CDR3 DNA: TGTGCCAGCAGCTTTGCAGGGAGGAACTATGGCTACACCTTC; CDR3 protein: CASSFAGRNYGYTF
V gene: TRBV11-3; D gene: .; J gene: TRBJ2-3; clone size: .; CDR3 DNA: TGTGCCAGCAGCTTAGTGCTAGCGTCCGGGGGCGCAGATACGCAGTATTTT; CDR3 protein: CASSLVLASGGADTQYF
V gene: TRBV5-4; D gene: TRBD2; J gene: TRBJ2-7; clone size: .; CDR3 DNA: TGTGCCAGCAGGGAGGGACTAGCGGGTACCTACGAGCAGTACTTC; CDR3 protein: CASREGLAGTYEQYF
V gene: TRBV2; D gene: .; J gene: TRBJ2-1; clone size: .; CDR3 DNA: TGTGCCAGCAGTGAACAGCCTAGCTCCTACAATGAGCAGTTCTTC; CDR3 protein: CASSEQPSSYNEQFF
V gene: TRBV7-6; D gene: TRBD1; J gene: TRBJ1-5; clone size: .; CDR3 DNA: TGTGCCAGCAGTTTGTTTCCGAGGGGACAGGGGAATCAGCCCCAGCATTTT; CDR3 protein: CASSLFPRGQGNQPQHF
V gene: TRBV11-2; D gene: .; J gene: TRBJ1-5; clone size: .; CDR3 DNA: TGTGCCAGCAGCTTAACAGGGTGGAGCAATCAGCCCCAGCATTTT; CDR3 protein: CASSLTGWSNQPQHF
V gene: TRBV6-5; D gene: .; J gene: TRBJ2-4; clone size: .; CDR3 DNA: TGTGCCAGCAGTTACGACGGTCTGAGGAACATTCAGTACTTC; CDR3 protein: CASSYDGLRNIQYF
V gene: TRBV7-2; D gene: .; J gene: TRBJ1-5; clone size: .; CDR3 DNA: TGTGCCAGCAGCCCTCAATCGAGCGTCCGCAATCAGCCCCAGCATTTT; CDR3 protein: CASSPQSSVRNQPQHF
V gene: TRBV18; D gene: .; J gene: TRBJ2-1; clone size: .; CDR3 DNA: TGTGCCAGCTCACCACCGCCCGCCCACAACAATGAGCAGTTCTTC; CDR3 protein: CASSPPPAHNNEQFF
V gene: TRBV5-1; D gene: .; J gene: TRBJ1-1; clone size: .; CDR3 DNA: TGCGCCAGCAGCTTGTTTGGGAACACTGAAGCTTTCTTT; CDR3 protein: CASSLFGNTEAFF
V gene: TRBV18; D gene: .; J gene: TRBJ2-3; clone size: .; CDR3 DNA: TGTGCCAGCTCACCATTAATCCCCGGTGGAGATACGCAGTATTTT; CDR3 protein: CASSPLIPGGDTQYF
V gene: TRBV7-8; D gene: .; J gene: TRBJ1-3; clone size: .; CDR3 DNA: TGTGCCAGCAGCCGCGCCAGAACAGGCGGAAACACCATATATTTT; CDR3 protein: CASSRARTGGNTIYF
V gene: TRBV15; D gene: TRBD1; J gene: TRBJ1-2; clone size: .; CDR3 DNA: TGTGCCACCAGCAGACAACAGGGGGCGAACTATGGCTACACCTTC; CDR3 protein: CATSRQQGANYGYTF
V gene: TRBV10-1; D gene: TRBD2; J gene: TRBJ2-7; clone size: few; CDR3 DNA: TGCGCCAGCAGTGACGCCGGGACTAGCGCATCCTACGAGCAGTACTTC; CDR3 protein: CASSDAGTSASYEQYF
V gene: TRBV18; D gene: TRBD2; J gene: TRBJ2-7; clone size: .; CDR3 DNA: TGTGCCAGCTCACCCCTTAGATCCAGGGGTCTAGCGGGAGGGCCCGTCAGTCCCGAGCAGTACTTC; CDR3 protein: CASSPLRSRGLAGGPVSPEQYF
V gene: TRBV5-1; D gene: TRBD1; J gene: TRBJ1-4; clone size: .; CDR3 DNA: TGCGCCAGCAGCTTGGACGGACAGGGGTCTGAAAAACTGTTTTTT; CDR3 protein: CASSLDGQGSEKLFF
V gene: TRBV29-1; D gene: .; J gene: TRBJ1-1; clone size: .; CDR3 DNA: TGCAGCGTCAAACAGAAGGTTAACACTGAAGCTTTCTTT; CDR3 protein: CSVKQKVNTEAFF
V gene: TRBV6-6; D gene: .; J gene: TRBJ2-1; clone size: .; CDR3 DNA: TGTGCCAGCAGTGTCCAGGGGAATGAGCAGTTCTTC; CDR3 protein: CASSVQGNEQFF
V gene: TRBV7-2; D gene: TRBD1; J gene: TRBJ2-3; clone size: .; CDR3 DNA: TGTGCCAGCAGCCTTACAGGGGGCCCGCCCACAGATACGCAGTATTTT; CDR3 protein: CASSLTGGPPTDTQYF